The rows below give T cell receptor beta chains drawn from one sample of a study of T cell responses to AZD1222 COVID-19 vaccine. The repertoire was sequenced with immunoSEQ multiplex PCR; TCRdb's copy has only in-frame clones and lacks some. The sample lists under 200,000 clones; approximately 93% were seen once. The sample here was peripheral blood, taken on day 0 of AZD1222 vaccination. The receptors derive from an adult in good health. CDR3s include the opening cysteine and the closing phenylalanine or tryptophan. Each record gives: clone size, CDR3 length, D gene, J gene, V gene, CDR3 protein, CDR3 DNA. D genes are given only for firm matches. Only some rows state a clone size, as once, few, many or a class for expanded clones.

-,14,TRBD1,TRBJ1-2,TRBV6-5,CASRSSGTGYGYTF,TGTGCCAGCAGGTCCTCCGGGACAGGGTATGGCTACACCTTC
-,14,-,TRBJ2-2,TRBV5-1,CASSLVTDRGELFF,TGCGCCAGCAGCTTGGTGACTGATCGCGGGGAGCTGTTTTTT
once,12,-,TRBJ1-1,TRBV18,CASSPRVEALVF,TGTGCCAGCTCACCAAGGGTAGAGGCGCTGGTCTTT
once,16,-,TRBJ2-3,TRBV5-1,CASSLVPGSDTDTQYF,TGCGCCAGCAGCTTGGTACCGGGATCGGACACAGATACGCAGTATTTT
-,20,-,TRBJ1-6,TRBV4-1,CASSQDFNILQGNSNSPLHF,TGCGCCAGCAGCCAAGATTTTAACATTTTGCAGGGGAATTCTAATTCACCCCTCCACTTT
-,16,-,TRBJ1-5,TRBV27,CASSLSIGLGNQPQHF,TGTGCCAGCAGTTTGAGTATCGGACTGGGCAATCAGCCCCAGCATTTT
-,15,-,TRBJ1-4,TRBV7-2,CASSSIGLGEEKLFF,TGTGCCAGCAGCTCAATTGGTCTCGGGGAAGAAAAACTGTTTTTT
-,15,-,TRBJ2-2,TRBV13,CASSLPDANTGELFF,TGTGCCAGCAGCTTACCAGATGCGAACACCGGGGAGCTGTTTTTT
-,13,-,TRBJ1-1,TRBV10-3,CAISANLDTEAFF,TGTGCCATCAGTGCAAATTTGGACACTGAAGCTTTCTTT
-,15,-,TRBJ1-1,TRBV6-1,CASSEASKMNTEAFF,TGTGCCAGCAGTGAAGCCTCGAAGATGAACACTGAAGCTTTCTTT
-,13,-,TRBJ1-1,TRBV5-8,CASSLQYNTEAFF,TGTGCCAGCAGCTTACAGTATAACACTGAAGCTTTCTTT
-,15,-,TRBJ1-4,TRBV6-2/TRBV6-3,CASSLGTPGNEKLFF,TGTGCCAGCAGTTTGGGGACCCCGGGTAATGAAAAACTGTTTTTT
-,15,-,TRBJ1-5,TRBV5-1,CASSVQGEENQPQHF,TGCGCCAGCAGCGTGCAGGGAGAAGAAAATCAGCCCCAGCATTTT
once,14,-,TRBJ1-5,TRBV7-9,CASSLANGDQPQHF,TGTGCCAGCAGCTTAGCTAATGGGGACCAGCCCCAGCATTTT
-,15,TRBD1,TRBJ1-2,TRBV14,CASSQVSRGLYGYTF,TGTGCCAGCAGCCAAGTCTCCAGGGGGCTCTATGGCTACACCTTC
-,16,TRBD1,TRBJ1-4,TRBV5-8,CASSFETGADNEKLFF,TGTGCCAGCAGCTTTGAGACAGGGGCCGACAATGAAAAACTGTTTTTT
once,15,-,TRBJ1-2,TRBV7-2,CASSLVGELNYGYTF,TGTGCCAGCAGCTTAGTCGGGGAGTTGAACTATGGCTACACCTTC
-,13,-,TRBJ1-1,TRBV27,CASSLEGGPEAFF,TGTGCCAGCAGTTTGGAGGGGGGCCCTGAAGCTTTCTTT
-,16,TRBD2,TRBJ2-4,TRBV6-1,CASSEDGLAGINIQYF,TGTGCCAGCAGTGAAGATGGACTAGCGGGGATAAACATTCAGTACTTC
-,12,-,TRBJ1-2,TRBV10-1,CASNGRGYGYTF,TGCGCCAGCAATGGTAGGGGCTATGGCTACACCTTC
-,13,-,TRBJ1-6,TRBV7-9,CASSTAQSSPLHF,TGTGCCAGCAGCACAGCCCAAAGTTCACCCCTCCACTTT
-,11,-,TRBJ2-7,TRBV30,CAWSVASEQYF,TGTGCCTGGAGTGTTGCTAGCGAGCAGTACTTC
-,16,TRBD1,TRBJ1-1,TRBV6-1,CASSDGGTGLNTEAFF,TGTGCCAGCAGTGATGGGGGGACAGGGTTAAACACTGAAGCTTTCTTT
-,14,TRBD1,TRBJ1-6,TRBV6-2/TRBV6-3,CASSPGQGFSPLHF,TGTGCCAGCAGCCCGGGACAGGGGTTTTCACCCCTCCACTTT
-,14,TRBD1,TRBJ1-1,TRBV14,CASSIARGVTEAFF,TGTGCCAGCAGCATAGCCAGGGGGGTAACTGAAGCTTTCTTT
-,14,-,TRBJ2-7,TRBV5-1,CASSLGDVPYEQYF,TGCGCCAGCAGCTTGGGGGACGTTCCCTACGAGCAGTACTTC
-,15,TRBD1,TRBJ1-2,TRBV6-5,CASIWGTGGHYGYTF,TGTGCCAGCATTTGGGGGACAGGGGGCCACTATGGCTACACCTTC
-,14,-,TRBJ1-5,TRBV19,CASSDRYSNQPQHF,TGTGCCAGTAGTGACAGGTATAGCAATCAGCCCCAGCATTTT
-,15,-,TRBJ2-1,TRBV5-1,CASSLVGGVFNEQFF,TGCGCCAGCAGCTTGGTAGGGGGAGTGTTCAATGAGCAGTTCTTC
-,19,TRBD2,TRBJ2-6,TRBV5-1,CASSLAGPLAGAGANVLTF,TGCGCCAGCAGCTTGGCCGGTCCGCTAGCGGGAGCTGGGGCCAACGTCCTGACTTTC
-,16,TRBD1,TRBJ1-2,TRBV6-5,CASGWDRVLTNYGYTF,TGTGCTAGCGGTTGGGACAGGGTGCTCACTAACTATGGCTACACCTTC
once,13,-,TRBJ1-1,TRBV5-1,CASSLEQNTEAFF,TGCGCCAGCAGCTTAGAACAGAACACTGAAGCTTTCTTT
-,17,TRBD1,TRBJ1-4,TRBV4-1,CASSQRGQGALYEKLFF,TGCGCCAGCAGCCAACGGGGACAGGGGGCTTTGTATGAAAAACTGTTTTTT
-,13,-,TRBJ1-1,TRBV3-1/TRBV3-2,CASSPRWNTEAFF,TGTGCCAGCAGCCCACGCTGGAACACTGAAGCTTTCTTT
few,13,TRBD2,TRBJ2-1,TRBV10-2,CATGGTHYNEQFF,TGCGCCACCGGGGGGACTCACTACAATGAGCAGTTCTTC
once,13,-,TRBJ2-7,TRBV27,CASSLNGAYEQYF,TGTGCCAGCAGTTTAAATGGGGCCTACGAGCAGTACTTC
-,15,-,TRBJ2-3,TRBV11-3,CASSLDGHGTDTQYF,TGTGCCAGCAGCTTGGATGGCCACGGCACAGATACGCAGTATTTT